This T cell receptor beta chain was recorded in a study of T cells after yellow fever vaccination. Study in general: The authors prepared low-cell-number fractions using SMART-Seq v4 Ultra Low Input. The study, taken as a whole, reports: A weaker secondary response peaked on day 5, the primary on day 15.

On this clonotype: Its target is unknown.

The CDR3 runs 15 residues. The V and J ends lost 0 bases and 8 bases respectively, with 14 bases between them. Germline V gene sequence: CDR1 MGHRA, CDR2 YSYEKL. In making TCR cDNA, 5'RACE template switching added a universal primer site and UMIs to it. MiXCR was run by TCRdb on the 5' RACE reads, yielding one entry per CDR3 protein. Among 500,000 to 650,000 distinct CDR3 sequences listed, roughly an eighth were seen once. Source: PBMCs, taken on the day of the yellow fever booster vaccination. This rearrangement joins TRBV4-1 to TRBJ2-1; no definite D call. This receptor was taken from a man aged 25 to 40 who received the YFV17D yellow fever vaccine. Here the CDR3 reads CASSQDPVLWDEQFF. The DNA for the CDR3 is TGCGCCAGCAGCCAAGATCCTGTTCTATGGGATGAGCAGTTCTTC.